Below, 30 T cell receptor beta chains from the same sample are listed, as sequenced in a study of cytomegalovirus exposure and HLA in healthy donors. The PCR used 60 Vbeta and 13 Jbeta primers. This table comes from immunoSEQ multiplex PCR, and its TCRdb copy is limited to in-frame clones, with some not included. The data contain 75,000 to 95,000 clones, over 50% of them singletons. Material for sequencing was PBMCs. All receptors derive from a man aged 30-40 years in good health and CMV-seronegative.

The V gene is TRBV28, the J gene TRBJ1-2, with 10 bases matching TRBD1. V lost 7 bases, J lost 8 bases, and 13 bases stayed unmatched. CDR1 MDHEN and CDR2 SYDVKM come from the germline V gene. This CDR3 region has 15 residues. This CDR3 is CASTLGGQGKRGYTF. CDR3 coding DNA: TGTGCCAGCACCCTAGGGGGACAGGGGAAGAGGGGCTACACCTTC.

The rearrangement joins TRBV11-2 to TRBJ2-1; 9 bases are a match to TRBD2. Per germline, CDR1 SGHAT and CDR2 FQNNGV. This CDR3 is built from 15 residues. V shed 6 bases and J 6 bases; nucleotides not matched to a gene: 9. The CDR3 loop reads CASSFIAGVLNEQFF. CDR3 nucleotides: TGTGCCAGCAGTTTCATAGCGGGAGTCCTCAATGAGCAGTTCTTC.

The gene calls are TRBV29-1 and TRBJ2-7, with D perhaps matching TRBD1 (6 bases). Germline V lookup: CDR1 SQVTM, CDR2 ANQGSEA. This CDR3 region has 15 residues. The germline V and J ends were trimmed by 5 bases and 0 bases, with 17 bases remaining between them. The CDR3 DNA follows: TGCAGCGTTCCCCAGGGCAGGGGCGGCTCCTACGAGCAGTACTTC. Its translation: CSVPQGRGGSYEQYF.

The V gene is TRBV6-1, the J gene TRBJ2-3, with 7 positions matching TRBD2. From germline, CDR1 is MNHNS and CDR2 SASEGT. This CDR3 comprises 16 residues. Unmatched junction bases numbered 3, after V lost 0 bases and J lost 0 bases. For the CDR3, the DNA is TGTGCCAGCAGTGAAGCGCGGGGGAGAAGCACAGATACGCAGTATTTT. Translating gives CASSEARGRSTDTQYF.

V is TRBV19 and J is TRBJ2-5; 7 bases line up with TRBD1. CDR1 LNHDA and CDR2 SQIVND come from the germline V gene (reference sequence). This CDR3 comprises 13 residues. Losses at the gene ends were 5 bases for V and 5 bases for J; bases not matched to a gene: 5. CDR3 DNA sequence: TGTGCCAGTAGTGAAGGGGGCGCGGAGACCCAGTACTTC. It codes for CASSEGGAETQYF.

This sequence joins TRBV7-2 and TRBJ2-3; 8 nucleotides agree with TRBD2. Germline values: CDR1 SGHTA, CDR2 FQGNSA. This CDR3 has 16 amino acids. V was pared by 3 bases and J by 4 bases, with 9 bases of the junction left unmatched. This CDR3 is CASSFTFGGAADTQYF. CDR3 coding DNA: TGTGCCAGCAGCTTCACGTTCGGGGGGGCCGCAGATACGCAGTATTTT.

This clone has a handful of counts. Sequence at one end of the junction differs from germline and may be a read error. The rearrangement joins TRBV7-2 to TRBJ2-1; weak D call: TRBD2 (5 bases). The germline CDR1 and CDR2 sequences are SGHTA and FQGNSA. This CDR3 spans 15 amino acids. CDR3 protein: CASSLRGPSSNEQFF. CDR3 sequence (DNA): TGTGCCAGCAGCTTGAGAGGGCCCTCCTCCAATGAGCAGTTCTTC.

The chain couples TRBV15 to TRBJ2-5, with 9 bases lining up with TRBD2. The junction had 15 bases not matched to a gene; V was cut back by 5 bases and J by 5 bases. This CDR3 region has 17 residues. Looked up from germline, CDR1 is LNHNV and CDR2 is YYDKDF (reference sequence). The CDR3 bases are TGTGCCACCAGCCCCCGCTGGGGCGGGGGGGCCAGCGAGACCCAGTACTTC. Translation: CATSPRWGGGASETQYF.

The rearrangement joins TRBV10-2 to TRBJ2-6; 12 bases match TRBD2. Trimming took 3 bases from V and 4 from J; bases not matched to a gene: 13. Looked up from germline, CDR1 is WSHSY and CDR2 is SAAADI. This CDR3 spans 20 amino acids. The CDR3 is CASSDASGGANRAGANVLTF. CDR3 in DNA: TGCGCCAGCAGTGATGCTAGCGGGGGGGCCAATAGAGCCGGGGCCAACGTCCTGACTTTC.

This chain links TRBV15 with TRBJ2-7; TRBD1 agrees at 7 bases. The CDR3 runs 16 residues. V shed 3 bases and J 4 bases; nucleotides not matched to a gene: 12. In germline, CDR1 is LNHNV, CDR2 YYDKDF (reference sequence). In DNA, the CDR3 is TGTGCCACCAGCAGGGGCTCCGGGACAGTACTTTACGAGCAGTACTTC. Translation gives CATSRGSGTVLYEQYF.

This chain connects TRBV6-1 to TRBJ2-1, with 7 bases identical to TRBD2. Unmatched junction bases numbered 6, after V lost 4 bases and J lost 3 bases. This CDR3 spans 15 amino acids. The germline V gene encodes CDR1 MNHNS and CDR2 SASEGT. CDR3 DNA sequence: TGTGCCAGCAGTGCAGTGGCGGGGGACTACAATGAGCAGTTCTTC. Translated, it gives CASSAVAGDYNEQFF.

This chain connects TRBV10-1 to TRBJ2-7; TRBD1 is a possible D gene (5 bases). The CDR3 has 13 residues. Germline V lookup: CDR1 WNHNN, CDR2 SYGVQD (reference sequence). V was cut by 2 bases and J by 3 bases, with 8 bases left in between. The CDR3 sequence: CASSEEQDYEQYF. As DNA, the CDR3 is TGCGCCAGCAGTGAGGAACAGGACTACGAGCAGTACTTC.

CDR3 coding DNA: TGTGCCAGCAGCTTAGGTATGGCCAATTCACCCCTCCACTTT. Its translation is CASSLGMANSPLHF. The chain uses TRBV11-1 and TRBJ1-6; D remains unclear. Germline CDR1 SGHAT, CDR2 FQDESV (reference sequence). V was pared by 1 base and J by 7 bases, with 8 bases between. The CDR3 contains 14 residues.

This clone was recorded a few times. The chain carries TRBV7-9 and TRBJ1-2; possible D gene TRBD1, 5 bases. CDR3 length: 13 residues. Per germline, CDR1 SEHNR and CDR2 FQNEAQ (reference sequence). Trimming took off 2 bases at V and 6 bases at J, with 10 bases between the two ends. CDR3: CASSLFQGNGYTF. CDR3 DNA: TGTGCCAGCAGCTTATTCCAGGGTAATGGCTACACCTTC.

Notes on this clone: The junction does not match germline at one end; this may be a read error. The chain joins TRBV6-4 to TRBJ2-7, with TRBD2 matching 8 bases. Germline values: CDR1 MRHNA, CDR2 SNTAGT. The CDR3 totals 16 residues. The CDR3 loop is CASSYSEIAGYYEQYF. The CDR3 DNA sequence: TGTGCCAGCAGTTACTCGGAAATAGCGGGGTACTACGAGCAGTACTTC.

This clone has more than one count but fewer than ten. The chain carries TRBV15 and TRBJ2-6; D is uncertain. V was pared by 0 bases and J by 1 base, with 10 bases between. The CDR3 extends over 17 amino acids. CDR1 is LNHNV, CDR2 YYDKDF, per germline (reference sequence). CDR3 DNA: TGTGCCACCAGCAGAGATCTCCCGTCGTCTGGGGCCAACGTCCTGACTTTC. Its translation: CATSRDLPSSGANVLTF.

This chain joins TRBV9 and TRBJ2-3; D not resolved. The germline V and J ends were trimmed by 4 bases and 5 bases, with 8 bases remaining between them. The CDR3 totals 12 residues. Germline values: CDR1 SGDLS, CDR2 YYNGEE. DNA of the CDR3: TGTGCCAGCAGCCCGAGTGGAGATACGCAGTATTTT. Protein sequence: CASSPSGDTQYF.

This clone has just a few counts. The chain recombines TRBV7-9 with TRBJ1-5; 7 bases fit TRBD1. CDR1 is SEHNR and CDR2 is FQNEAQ in the germline V gene (reference sequence). The CDR3 runs to 15 residues. V was clipped by 4 bases and J by 3 bases; unmatched bases: 6. CDR3 in DNA: TGTGCCAGCAGCTCCGACAGGGTTCCCAATCAGCCCCAGCATTTT. This codes for CASSSDRVPNQPQHF. The full variable domain, in which reference TRBV7-9 and TRBJ1-5 provide the parts outside the CDR3, is DTGVSQNPRHKITKRGQNVTFRCDPISEHNRLYWYRQTLGQGPEFLTYFQNEAQLEKSRLLSDRFSAERPKGSFSTLEIQRTEQGDSAMYLCASSSDRVPNQPQHFGDGTRLSIL.

The chain recombines TRBV15 with TRBJ1-2; D might be TRBD1 (5 bases). CDR3 size: 14 residues. Germline assignment: CDR1 LNHNV and CDR2 YYDKDF (reference sequence). V gave up 5 bases and J gave up 5 bases, with 15 bases separating them. CDR3 bases: TGTGCCACCAGCGGCAGGGACTCTATTTATGGCTACACCTTC. As protein: CATSGRDSIYGYTF.

The V gene is TRBV23-1, the J gene TRBJ2-7; 7 positions agree with TRBD2. TRBV23-1 is an open reading frame whose function is uncertain. The V gene end was trimmed by 0 bases and the J gene end by 6 bases; junction bases not matched to a gene: 17. The CDR3 extends over 18 amino acids. The CDR3 spells CASSQSGAAGYNSREQYF. In nucleotides, the CDR3 is TGCGCCAGCAGTCAATCAGGGGCAGCGGGATACAACTCCCGCGAGCAGTACTTC.

This clone occurred once. V is TRBV2 and J is TRBJ2-3; the D gene is possibly TRBD2 (6 bases). V was clipped by 8 bases and J by 8 bases, with 11 bases between them. The CDR3 sequence is 11 residues long. CDR1 is SNHLY, CDR2 FYNNEI, per germline. The CDR3 coding sequence is TGTGCCAGCGGGACTGAAGTTACGCAGTATTTT. Encoded protein: CASGTEVTQYF.

The chain carries TRBV18 and TRBJ1-1; D is unclear. The CDR3 length is 13 residues. The germline gives CDR1 KGHSH, CDR2 LQKENI. Trimming stripped 6 bases from V and 7 bases from J, with 15 bases between. The DNA for the CDR3 is TGTGCCAGCTCCTCAACCGGAGGGAGTGAAGCTTTCTTT. Translating it yields CASSSTGGSEAFF.

This chain uses TRBV20-1 with TRBJ2-7, with 8 bases identical to TRBD2. The CDR3 has 11 amino acids. Germline CDR1 DFQATT, CDR2 SNEGSKA (reference sequence). CDR3 DNA: TGCAGCGCATTTCGGGGGGGCGAGCAGTACTTC. It yields the protein CSAFRGGEQYF.

The genes are TRBV5-1 and TRBJ1-2, with D possibly TRBD1 on 6 matching bases. The CDR3 contains 15 residues. The V end was cut by 0 bases, the J end by 6 bases, with 15 bases between. The germline V gene has CDR1 SGHRS and CDR2 YFSETQ. The CDR3 spells CASSLEGEWGDGYTF. The DNA for the CDR3 is TGCGCCAGCAGCTTGGAGGGGGAGTGGGGAGATGGCTACACCTTC.

The rearrangement uses TRBV5-8 and TRBJ2-6; unclear D gene. The CDR3 loop spans 18 amino acids. V was shortened by 0 bases and J by 2 bases, with 15 bases between the two germline ends. Germline V gene lookup returns CDR1 SGHTS and CDR2 YDEGEE. The CDR3 here is CASSLAGGSWAGANVLTF. The CDR3 DNA is TGTGCCAGCAGCTTGGCAGGTGGTTCGTGGGCTGGGGCCAACGTCCTGACTTTC.

The table lists this clone with a few counts. CDR3 sequence: CSIDSIGETQYF. The CDR3 DNA sequence: TGCAGTATTGACAGCATCGGGGAGACCCAGTACTTC. The chain is built from TRBV29-1 and TRBJ2-5; perhaps TRBD1 as D (5 bases). CDR1 is SQVTM and CDR2 is ANQGSEA in the germline V gene. The CDR3 length is 12 residues.

The rearrangement uses TRBV28 and TRBJ2-1; 8 bases align to TRBD2. The J segment lost 8 bases and the V segment lost 7 bases, leaving 10 bases of the junction unmatched. In germline, CDR1 is MDHEN, CDR2 SYDVKM. The CDR3 runs 14 residues. The CDR3 loop is CASTHGRVTYEQFF. The CDR3 bases are TGTGCCAGCACACACGGGAGGGTTACCTATGAGCAGTTCTTC.

This clone was found once. The chain recombines TRBV9 with TRBJ2-7; 7 positions agree with TRBD1. Unmatched junction bases numbered 10, after V lost 1 base and J lost 6 bases. Germline-derived CDR1 and CDR2 are SGDLS and YYNGEE. The CDR3 runs to 15 residues. In DNA form, the CDR3 reads TGTGCCAGCAGCGTATCGGGCAGGGGGTACGGCGAGCAGTACTTC. Its protein product is CASSVSGRGYGEQYF.

This clone was recorded a few times. The chain is built from TRBV30 and TRBJ1-4, with TRBD1 matching over 8 bases. J gave up 8 bases and V 0 bases, and 17 bases lay outside the gene matches. CDR1 and CDR2 (germline): GTSNPN, SVGIG (reference sequence). The CDR3 has 18 amino acids. The CDR3 DNA is TGTGCCTGGAGTGTACCCCGTCGCGGGGCCAGGGGGCGCGAAAAACTGTTTTTT. Amino acids: CAWSVPRRGARGREKLFF.

This chain uses TRBV5-5 with TRBJ2-3, with TRBD2 identical over 11 bases. This CDR3 has 16 residues. Trimming cost V 4 bases and J 2 bases; bases outside gene matches: 6. CDR1 is SGHKS, CDR2 YYEKEE, per germline (reference sequence). As DNA, the CDR3 is TGTGCCAGCAGCCTACTAGCGGGGGAGATCACAGATACGCAGTATTTT. This codes for CASSLLAGEITDTQYF.